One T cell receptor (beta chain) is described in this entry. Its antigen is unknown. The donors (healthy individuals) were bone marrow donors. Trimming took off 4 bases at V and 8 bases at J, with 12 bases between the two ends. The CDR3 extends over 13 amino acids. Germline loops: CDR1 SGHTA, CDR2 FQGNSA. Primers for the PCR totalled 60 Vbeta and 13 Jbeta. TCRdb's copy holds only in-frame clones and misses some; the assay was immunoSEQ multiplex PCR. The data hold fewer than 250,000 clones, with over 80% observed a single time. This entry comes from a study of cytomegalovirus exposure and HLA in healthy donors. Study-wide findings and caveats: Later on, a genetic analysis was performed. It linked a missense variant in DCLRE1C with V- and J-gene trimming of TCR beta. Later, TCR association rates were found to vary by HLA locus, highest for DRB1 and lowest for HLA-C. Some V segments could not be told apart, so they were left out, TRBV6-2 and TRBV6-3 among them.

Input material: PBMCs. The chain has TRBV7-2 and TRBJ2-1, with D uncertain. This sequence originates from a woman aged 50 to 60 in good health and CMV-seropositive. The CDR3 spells CASSSVLLDEQFF. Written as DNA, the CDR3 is TGTGCCAGCAGCTCGGTACTGCTAGATGAGCAGTTCTTC.